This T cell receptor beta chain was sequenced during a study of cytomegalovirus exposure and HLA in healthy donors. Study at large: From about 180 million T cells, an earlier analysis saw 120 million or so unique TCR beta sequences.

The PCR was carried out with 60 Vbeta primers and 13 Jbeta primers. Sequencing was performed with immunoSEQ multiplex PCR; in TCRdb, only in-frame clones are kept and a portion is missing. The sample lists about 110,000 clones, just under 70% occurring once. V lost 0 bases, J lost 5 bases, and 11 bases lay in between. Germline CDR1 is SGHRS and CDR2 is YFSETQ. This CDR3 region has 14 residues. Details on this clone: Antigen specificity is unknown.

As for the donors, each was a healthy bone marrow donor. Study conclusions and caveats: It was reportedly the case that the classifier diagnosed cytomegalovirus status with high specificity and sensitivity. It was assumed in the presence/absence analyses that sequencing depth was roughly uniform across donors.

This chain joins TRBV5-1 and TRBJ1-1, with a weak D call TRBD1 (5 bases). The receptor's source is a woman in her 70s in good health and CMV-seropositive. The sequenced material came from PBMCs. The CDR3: CASSLDPGGTEAFF. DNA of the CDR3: TGCGCCAGCAGCTTGGATCCCGGGGGAACTGAAGCTTTCTTT. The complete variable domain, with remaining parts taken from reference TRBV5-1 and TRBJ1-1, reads KAGVTQTPRYLIKTRGQQVTLSCSPISGHRSVSWYQQTPGQGLQFLFEYFSETQRNKGNFPGRFSGRQFSNSRSEMNVSTLELGDSALYLCASSLDPGGTEAFFGQGTRLTVV.